One and the same sample provided the 23 T cell receptor beta chains below, sequenced in a study of shared clonotypes between healthy human individuals. Only in-frame clones appear in the TCRdb table, and some are missing; sequencing was by immunoSEQ multiplex PCR. The table shows about 680,000 clones, with more than 70% occurring only once. Sequenced: memory CD4+ T cells sorted from blood. The sample's subset: CD45RA-negative fraction. The receptors were gathered from a woman in her thirties in good health.

The chain has TRBV14 and TRBJ2-3; no definite D call. Germline V gives CDR1 SGHDN, CDR2 FVKESK. Trimming cost V 0 bases and J 0 bases, with 7 bases left between them. The CDR3 is made up of 15 amino acids. CDR3: CASSQDTASTDTQYF. The DNA of the CDR3 is TGTGCCAGCAGCCAAGATACGGCTAGCACAGATACGCAGTATTTT.

The V and J genes are TRBV7-9 and TRBJ2-1; perhaps TRBD1 as D (6 bases). Trimming pared 3 bases from V and 5 bases from J, leaving 11 bases between. CDR1 and CDR2 from the germline V gene are SEHNR and FQNEAQ (reference sequence). CDR3 length equals 14 residues. CDR3 nucleotides: TGTGCCAGCAGCTTCTGGGACAACCACAATGAGCAGTTCTTC. Its translation: CASSFWDNHNEQFF.

This clone came up a few times. Other DNA sequences in the sample encode the same CDR3. The V and J genes are TRBV2 and TRBJ1-2; D is possibly TRBD1 (6 bases). V lost 2 bases to trimming and J lost 0 bases, with 7 bases between them. There are 14 residues in the CDR3. CDR1 is SNHLY, CDR2 FYNNEI, per germline. Written as DNA, the CDR3 is TGTGCCAGCAGTGAAAGGGGGGCTAACTATGGCTACACCTTC. Translated: CASSERGANYGYTF.

J is TRBJ1-4 and V is TRBV28, with no clear D. Germline CDR1 and CDR2: MDHEN and SYDVKM. There are 13 residues in the CDR3. V shed 1 base and J shed 3 bases, with 3 bases lying between them. The CDR3 region is CASSLFANEKLFF. In nucleotides, the CDR3 is TGTGCCAGCAGTTTATTCGCTAATGAAAAACTGTTTTTT.

The rearrangement links TRBV25-1 to TRBJ2-3; 12 positions match TRBD2. CDR3 length: 15 amino acids. V lost 2 bases to trimming and J lost 5 bases; unmatched junction nucleotides: 2. Germline V gene data show CDR1 as MGHDK and CDR2 as SYGVNS. The CDR3 spells CASSEPGLAGDTQYF. Here the CDR3 DNA reads TGTGCCAGCAGTGAACCGGGACTAGCGGGAGATACGCAGTATTTT.

The chain employs TRBV30 and TRBJ1-3; possible D gene TRBD1, 6 bases. The V end was cut by 0 bases, the J end by 0 bases, with 12 bases between. This CDR3 is built from 16 residues. CDR1 and CDR2 (germline): GTSNPN, SVGIG (reference sequence). CDR3 DNA sequence: TGTGCCTGGAGTGTACAGCAGGGGCCCTCTGGAAACACCATATATTTT. It encodes CAWSVQQGPSGNTIYF. Variable domain in full (rest from reference TRBV30 and TRBJ1-3): SQTIHQWPATLVQPVGSPLSLECTVEGTSNPNLYWYRQAAGRGLQLLFYSVGIGQISSEVPQNLSASRPQDRQFILSSKKLLLSDSGFYLCAWSVQQGPSGNTIYFGEGSWLTVV.

This clone was seen a few times. The genes are TRBV7-9 and TRBJ1-5; no clear D. Germline CDR1 SEHNR, CDR2 FQNEAQ (reference sequence). The CDR3 contains 13 residues. V was trimmed by 7 bases and J by 2 bases, leaving 9 bases between them. The CDR3 bases are TGTGCCAGCACCGGCCCTGGCAATCAGCCCCAGCATTTT. It is translated as CASTGPGNQPQHF. The whole variable domain, remainder taken from reference TRBV7-9 and TRBJ1-5, is DTGVSQNPRHKITKRGQNVTFRCDPISEHNRLYWYRQTLGQGPEFLTYFQNEAQLEKSRLLSDRFSAERPKGSFSTLEIQRTEQGDSAMYLCASTGPGNQPQHFGDGTRLSIL.

V gene TRBV28 combines with J gene TRBJ1-6; 7 bases map to TRBD1. The V and J ends lost 3 bases and 6 bases, in that order; junction bases with no gene match: 8. The CDR3 is 16 amino acids. The germline CDR1 and CDR2 sequences are MDHEN and SYDVKM. As DNA, the CDR3 is TGTGCCAGCAGTTTCGACAGGGATCGGCTTAATTCACCCCTCCACTTT. This sequence encodes CASSFDRDRLNSPLHF.

V and J are TRBV29-1 and TRBJ1-6, with 7 bases that match TRBD1. CDR1 and CDR2 (germline): SQVTM, ANQGSEA. The V segment lost 6 bases and the J segment 8 bases; nucleotides outside the gene matches: 7. CDR3 length: 13 residues. The CDR3 region has the DNA TGCAGCGTCCAAGACAGGGAGGATTCACCCCTCCACTTT. It yields the protein CSVQDREDSPLHF.

CDR3 sequence (DNA): TGTGCCAGCAGTGAAGATTGGGCCGGGAAGCAGCCCCAGCATTTT. Translation: CASSEDWAGKQPQHF. This chain links TRBV6-1 with TRBJ1-5; D uncertain. V was clipped by 1 base and J by 7 bases, with 14 bases between them. This CDR3 comprises 15 residues. CDR1 MNHNS and CDR2 SASEGT come from the germline V gene.

The V and J genes are TRBV6-1 and TRBJ2-3, with D possibly TRBD1 on 6 matching bases. This CDR3 is built from 18 residues. Deletions cut 2 bases from V and 3 bases from J, with 21 bases between. Germline V gives CDR1 MNHNS, CDR2 SASEGT. In nucleotides, the CDR3 is TGTGCCAGCAGTGAAACTATCTTTGGGACAACCAAGACAGATACGCAGTATTTT. Protein product: CASSETIFGTTKTDTQYF.

Only a few counts were recorded for this clone. This chain joins TRBV5-8 and TRBJ2-1, with 11 bases that match TRBD2. Germline trimming cut 3 bases from V and 5 bases from J; bases unmatched to any gene: 7. Germline loops: CDR1 SGHTS, CDR2 YDEGEE. This CDR3 spans 16 amino acids. This chain's CDR3 is CASSSTAGLADNEQFF. For the CDR3, the DNA is TGTGCCAGCAGCTCCACAGCGGGACTAGCGGACAATGAGCAGTTCTTC.

The rearrangement links TRBV6-5 to TRBJ1-1, with D uncertain. Trimming took 6 bases from V and 1 from J, leaving 6 bases between them. The CDR3 runs 12 residues. Germline assignment: CDR1 MNHEY and CDR2 SVGAGI. The CDR3 DNA sequence: TGTGCCAGCAGCCTCAAGAACACTGAAGCTTTCTTT. Protein: CASSLKNTEAFF.

This chain links TRBV11-3 with TRBJ2-2; 7 positions match TRBD2. Germline V gives CDR1 SGHNT, CDR2 YENEEA. This CDR3 has 15 residues. V trimming: 5 bases; J trimming: 4 bases; junction bases outside the gene matches: 7. The CDR3, as DNA: TGTGCCAGCAGCCCGGGGGGTAGCAGCACCGGGGAGCTGTTTTTT. Translation: CASSPGGSSTGELFF.

J is TRBJ1-4 and V is TRBV18; D uncertain. The CDR3 has 13 amino acids. Germline V CDR1 and CDR2: KGHSH, LQKENI. The V end was cut by 3 bases, the J end by 3 bases, with 5 bases between. CDR3 amino acids: CASSPKANEKLFF. CDR3 nucleotide sequence: TGTGCCAGCTCACCGAAGGCTAATGAAAAACTGTTTTTT.

Details on this clone: The same CDR3 can be traced to other DNA sequences in this sample. This chain links TRBV25-1 with TRBJ2-7; 7 bases agree with TRBD1. This CDR3 has 14 residues. Germline CDR1 MGHDK, CDR2 SYGVNS. Trimming took 4 bases from V and 0 from J; bases not matched to a gene: 3. The CDR3 coding sequence is TGTGCCAGCAGTGGCAGGGACAGCTCCTACGAGCAGTACTTC. It yields the protein CASSGRDSSYEQYF.

V usage is TRBV28 and J usage is TRBJ2-7, with 10 positions matching TRBD1. The junction had 9 bases not matched to a gene; V was cut back by 5 bases and J by 2 bases. The CDR3 covers 16 residues. CDR1 and CDR2 (germline): MDHEN, SYDVKM. DNA of the CDR3: TGTGCCAGCAGTGCCCCGACAGGGGGCGGCCCCTACGAGCAGTACTTC. This sequence encodes CASSAPTGGGPYEQYF.

The rearrangement joins TRBV7-8 to TRBJ1-5; unclear D gene. V lost 5 bases, J lost 7 bases, and 9 bases lay in between. The CDR3 is 12 amino acids. The V gene's germline CDR1 is SGHVS and CDR2 FQNEAQ. The CDR3 sequence is CASSPIGQPQHF. CDR3 nucleotide sequence: TGTGCCAGCAGCCCTATCGGCCAGCCCCAGCATTTT. Filled out from reference TRBV7-8 and TRBJ1-5, the complete variable domain reads GAGVSQSPRYKVAKRGQDVALRCDPISGHVSLFWYQQALGQGPEFLTYFQNEAQLDKSGLPSDRFFAERPEGSVSTLKIQRTQQEDSAVYLCASSPIGQPQHFGDGTRLSIL.

This clone was observed at least ten times. The chain has TRBV2 and TRBJ2-7, with a tentative D call TRBD2 (6 bases). Trimming removed 11 bases at V and 3 bases at J, with 14 bases between. This CDR3 spans 12 amino acids. In germline, CDR1 is SNHLY, CDR2 FYNNEI. The CDR3 coding sequence is TGTGCCGCGGGGTCAATGAGCTACGAGCAGTACTTC. Its protein is CAAGSMSYEQYF.

This clone showed up just a few times. The chain joins TRBV28 to TRBJ1-3, with unresolved D. The ends were cut back, 5 bases at V and 0 bases at J, with 11 bases in the middle. The CDR3 has 15 residues. Germline CDR1 is MDHEN and CDR2 is SYDVKM. CDR3 in DNA: TGTGCCAGCAGTGAAGGACGGGGCTCTGGAAACACCATATATTTT. Protein sequence: CASSEGRGSGNTIYF.

This chain joins TRBV6-6 and TRBJ1-2; 9 bases agree with TRBD1. Germline V gives CDR1 MNHNY, CDR2 SVGAGI (reference sequence). The length of the CDR3 is 15 residues. The ends lost 6 bases at V and 4 bases at J; junction bases unmatched: 9. The CDR3 DNA reads TGTGCCAGCAGGGACACAGGGGGCGATAGCTATGGCTACACCTTC. It codes for CASRDTGGDSYGYTF.

The chain is built from TRBV2 and TRBJ2-7, with D possibly matching TRBD2 (6 bases). The CDR3 runs to 14 residues. Germline V gene lookup returns CDR1 SNHLY and CDR2 FYNNEI. The V end was cut by 3 bases, the J end by 0 bases, with 9 bases between. The CDR3 DNA reads TGTGCCAGCAGTGACCTGGGACTCTCCTACGAGCAGTACTTC. Translation: CASSDLGLSYEQYF.

The chain uses TRBV19 and TRBJ1-3, with 8 positions matching TRBD1. Trimming at V came to 6 bases and at J to 0 bases, leaving 13 bases not matched to a gene. The germline V gene encodes CDR1 LNHDA and CDR2 SQIVND (reference sequence). This CDR3 is 18 amino acids long. CDR3 loop: CASRPGTGDPDSGNTIYF. The CDR3, as DNA: TGTGCCAGTAGACCCGGGACAGGTGACCCTGACTCTGGAAACACCATATATTTT.